This T cell receptor (beta chain) was profiled in a study of shared clonotypes between healthy human individuals. V was shortened by 1 base and J by 2 bases, with 9 bases between the two germline ends. CDR1 and CDR2 from the germline V gene are SGHTA and FQGNSA. CDR3 size: 14 residues. Sequencing was performed with immunoSEQ multiplex PCR; in TCRdb, only in-frame clones are kept and a portion is missing. This table holds some 480,000 clones, around three quarters found once. The study drew all its donors from Caucasian adults living in Nashville, Tennessee. The sequenced sample was PBMCs. This rearrangement joins TRBV7-2 to TRBJ2-7, with a possible D match to TRBD1 (6 bases). The TCR sequence derives from a woman in her 40s in good health. Some clones in this sample may be carry-over from other donors' samples. The CDR3 loop reads CASSLVQGAYEQYF. The DNA for the CDR3 is TGTGCCAGCAGCTTAGTACAGGGCGCCTACGAGCAGTACTTC.